The 17 T cell receptor beta chains below all came from one sample that was sequenced in a study of cytomegalovirus exposure and HLA in healthy donors. PCR used 60 Vbeta primers and 13 Jbeta primers. Assay: immunoSEQ multiplex PCR; the TCRdb copy retains only in-frame clones and omits some. The sample gives roughly 140,000 clones, just under 65% of which show up once; roughly 6.8% is in the top ten. The sequenced material came from PBMCs. These receptors were obtained from a woman in her fifties or sixties in good health and CMV-seropositive.

This clone came up once. This rearrangement joins TRBV7-2 to TRBJ2-1, with a possible D match to TRBD2 (6 bases). Trimming removed 0 bases from V and 6 bases from J, with 12 bases in between. The CDR3 loop spans 15 amino acids. Germline V gives CDR1 SGHTA, CDR2 FQGNSA. CDR3 residues: CASSLATGAGNEQFF. In DNA, the CDR3 is TGTGCCAGCAGCTTAGCGACGGGAGCGGGCAATGAGCAGTTCTTC.

This clone has just a few counts. The chain uses TRBV6-6 and TRBJ1-1; weak D call: TRBD1 (6 bases). The length of the CDR3 is 13 residues. Germline assignment: CDR1 MNHNY and CDR2 SVGAGI (reference sequence). Trimming left V 6 bases short and J 0 bases short, with 8 bases between. CDR3 DNA: TGTGCCAGCAGGGACAGCATGAACACTGAAGCTTTCTTT. As protein: CASRDSMNTEAFF.

This clone came up a few times. The V call is TRBV5-1, the J call TRBJ2-2; the D gene is possibly TRBD1 (7 bases). The CDR3 totals 14 residues. V lost 5 bases, J lost 8 bases, and 16 bases lay in between. The germline CDR1 and CDR2 sequences are SGHRS and YFSETQ. The CDR3 region has the DNA TGCGCCAGCAGACCCGGACAGGAGGGGGGGGAGCTGTTTTTT. It codes for CASRPGQEGGELFF.

The gene calls are TRBV7-9 and TRBJ2-3; tentative D call: TRBD2 (6 bases). Germline assignment: CDR1 SEHNR and CDR2 FQNEAQ (reference sequence). The CDR3 covers 12 residues. The V end lost 7 bases, the J end lost 5 bases, and 10 bases lay between the germline ends. The CDR3 coding sequence is TGTGCCAGCATCGACGGGAGAGATACGCAGTATTTT. Translation gives CASIDGRDTQYF.

The gene calls are TRBV6-5 and TRBJ1-3; weak D call: TRBD1 (5 bases). Germline CDR1 and CDR2: MNHEY and SVGAGI. V was pared by 0 bases and J by 5 bases, with 11 bases between. The CDR3 runs to 15 residues. The CDR3: CASSYSGRTRNTIYF. CDR3 DNA sequence: TGTGCCAGCAGTTACTCGGGACGGACTAGAAACACCATATATTTT.

The V gene is TRBV6-6, the J gene TRBJ2-3; D might be TRBD2 (7 bases). V was shortened by 10 bases and J by 2 bases, with 19 bases between the two germline ends. Germline CDR1 reads MNHNY; CDR2 reads SVGAGI (reference sequence). This CDR3 contains 15 residues. The chain's CDR3 is CATIPTGGPTDTQYF. CDR3 nucleotide sequence: TGTGCCACCATCCCGACGGGGGGCCCCACAGATACGCAGTATTTT.

V is TRBV7-9 and J is TRBJ2-7, with TRBD2 matching over 8 bases. Germline V gives CDR1 SEHNR, CDR2 FQNEAQ (reference sequence). J was trimmed by 1 base and V by 2 bases; bases with no gene match: 7. The CDR3 sequence is 16 residues long. CDR3 coding DNA: TGTGCCAGCAGCTTACCCTCTGCGGGAGGTTCCTACGAGCAGTACTTC. Its translation: CASSLPSAGGSYEQYF. The variable domain in full, completed from reference TRBV7-9 and TRBJ2-7, reads DTGVSQNPRHKITKRGQNVTFRCDPISEHNRLYWYRQTLGQGPEFLTYFQNEAQLEKSRLLSDRFSAERPKGSFSTLEIQRTEQGDSAMYLCASSLPSAGGSYEQYFGPGTRLTVT.

This clone was counted only a few times. CDR3 in amino acids: CASRPRLGRGSYNEQFF. The DNA of the CDR3 is TGTGCCAGCAGACCTCGTTTGGGAAGAGGGTCCTACAATGAGCAGTTCTTC. The rearrangement uses TRBV28 and TRBJ2-1; the D gene is possibly TRBD2 (5 bases). The V gene's germline CDR1 is MDHEN and CDR2 SYDVKM. V was trimmed by 6 bases and J by 1 base, leaving 19 bases between them. This CDR3 has 17 amino acids. The variable domain in full, with the rest retrieved from reference TRBV28 and TRBJ2-1, is DVKVTQSSRYLVKRTGEKVFLECVQDMDHENMFWYRQDPGLGLRLIYFSYDVKMKEKGDIPEGYSVSREKKERFSLILESASTNQTSMYLCASRPRLGRGSYNEQFFGPGTRLTVL.

This clone has a handful of counts. The V gene is TRBV5-4, the J gene TRBJ2-3; the match to TRBD2 covers 12 bases. The CDR3 consists of 16 residues. Germline V gives CDR1 SGHNT, CDR2 YYREEE (reference sequence). V dropped 4 bases and J dropped 1; count of bases not matched to a gene: 4. CDR3 in DNA: TGTGCCAGCAGCCCGGGACTAGCGGGTGGCACAGATACGCAGTATTTT. Protein: CASSPGLAGGTDTQYF.

The rearrangement links TRBV4-1 to TRBJ1-1; TRBD1 matches at 9 bases. The CDR3 has 18 residues. Germline CDR1 reads MGHRA; CDR2 reads YSYEKL. The ends lost 4 bases at V and 0 bases at J; junction bases unmatched: 12. In DNA, the CDR3 is TGCGCCAGCAGCCTCCGCGGGGGCCGGGACAGGGTGAACACTGAAGCTTTCTTT. Amino acids: CASSLRGGRDRVNTEAFF.

This CDR3 reads CASSYLGSIHYGYTF. As DNA, the CDR3 is TGTGCCAGCAGTTACCTTGGGAGCATACACTATGGCTACACCTTC. The chain couples TRBV6-5 to TRBJ1-2, with no clear D. The CDR3 spans 15 residues. Trimming left V 2 bases short and J 3 bases short, with 13 bases between. Germline-derived CDR1 and CDR2 are MNHEY and SVGAGI.

This clone was seen only once. The chain uses TRBV27 and TRBJ1-2; D not resolved. V was pared by 0 bases and J by 0 bases, with 8 bases between. Germline V gene data show CDR1 as MNHEY and CDR2 as SMNVEV (reference sequence). The CDR3 consists of 15 residues. The CDR3 DNA is TGTGCCAGCAGTTTATCGGGGAGATCTAACTATGGCTACACCTTC. As protein: CASSLSGRSNYGYTF.

This chain joins TRBV4-3 and TRBJ2-4, with 8 nucleotides matching TRBD2. The CDR3 sequence is 17 residues long. V trimming: 0 bases; J trimming: 6 bases; junction bases outside the gene matches: 10. The germline V gene encodes CDR1 LGHNA and CDR2 YSLEER. The CDR3 spells CASSQESSGSLVNIQYF. The CDR3 nucleotides are TGCGCCAGCAGCCAAGAATCAAGCGGGAGCTTGGTAAACATTCAGTACTTC.

This clone appeared a few times. The CDR3 loop is CASSLVASAMNNEQFF. The CDR3 DNA sequence: TGTGCCAGCAGTTTAGTGGCTAGCGCTATGAACAATGAGCAGTTCTTC. The chain links TRBV28 to TRBJ2-1, with D perhaps matching TRBD2 (6 bases). The CDR3 has 16 amino acids. The V end lost 2 bases, the J end lost 5 bases, and 16 bases lay between the germline ends. Germline V gene data show CDR1 as MDHEN and CDR2 as SYDVKM.

The chain links TRBV9 to TRBJ2-3, with 7 bases fitting TRBD2. Germline-derived CDR1 and CDR2 are SGDLS and YYNGEE. Germline trimming cut 0 bases from V and 4 bases from J; bases unmatched to any gene: 8. The CDR3 runs 16 residues. CDR3: CASSVDGGGSSDTQYF. The CDR3 region has the DNA TGTGCCAGCAGCGTAGACGGGGGAGGGAGCTCAGATACGCAGTATTTT.

This clone has more than one count but fewer than ten. J is TRBJ2-3 and V is TRBV5-4; 10 nucleotides match TRBD1. CDR3 length: 15 residues. V lost 2 bases to trimming and J lost 6 bases; unmatched junction nucleotides: 6. The germline gives CDR1 SGHNT, CDR2 YYREEE (reference sequence). The CDR3 loop reads CASSLGTGVGDTQYF. CDR3 DNA sequence: TGTGCCAGCAGCTTAGGGACAGGGGTGGGGGATACGCAGTATTTT. Using reference TRBV5-4 and TRBJ2-3 for the parts outside the CDR3, the full variable domain is ETGVTQSPTHLIKTRGQQVTLRCSSQSGHNTVSWYQQALGQGPQFIFQYYREEENGRGNFPPRFSGLQFPNYSSELNVNALELDDSALYLCASSLGTGVGDTQYFGPGTRLTVL.

This clone was detected only once. The rearrangement joins TRBV6-6 to TRBJ1-2; D call uncertain. CDR3 length: 12 residues. Germline V gene lookup returns CDR1 MNHNY and CDR2 SVGAGI (reference sequence). Between the trimmed V and J ends, which lost 8 bases and 4 bases, there was a span of 11 bases. The CDR3, as DNA: TGTGCCAGCTCCGGGGAGGGCTATGGCTACACCTTC. It is translated as CASSGEGYGYTF.